This is a list of T cell receptor beta chains from one sample in a study of post-analysis software for immune sequencing data. TCRdb processed the PCR reads anew with MiXCR; each CDR3 protein has one entry. The table shows about 820,000 distinct CDR3 sequences, with approximately 50% occurring only once. Sequenced material: blood. Receptor source: a girl under 18 with multiple sclerosis. The CDR3 runs from the conserved cysteine through the conserved F or W. Each record gives: J gene, clone size, D gene, V gene, CDR3 DNA, CDR3 protein. The D gene is left open where the match is weak. Size is stated for part of the rows, as once, few or many counts, or as a class when the clone is expanded.

j_gene: TRBJ2-4; abundance: few; d_gene: NA; v_gene: TRBV5-1; CDR3nt: TGCGCCAGCAGCCCCCGGTTCACCATGGACAAAAACATTCAGTACTTC; CDR3aa: CASSPRFTMDKNIQYF
j_gene: TRBJ1-2; abundance: NA; d_gene: NA; v_gene: TRBV19; CDR3nt: TGTGCCAGTCGGAAGGAGAACTATGGCTACACCTTC; CDR3aa: CASRKENYGYTF
j_gene: TRBJ2-5; abundance: NA; d_gene: NA; v_gene: TRBV5-1; CDR3nt: TGCGCCAGCAGCTTGGAAGGCTGGCGTGAGACCCAGTACTTC; CDR3aa: CASSLEGWRETQYF
j_gene: TRBJ2-2; abundance: NA; d_gene: NA; v_gene: TRBV3-1; CDR3nt: TGTGCCAGCAGCCAGGGGGAGGAAGTCGGGGAGCTGTTTTTT; CDR3aa: CASSQGEEVGELFF
j_gene: TRBJ2-3; abundance: NA; d_gene: TRBD2; v_gene: TRBV20-1; CDR3nt: TGCAGTGCTAGAGGGCTAGCGGACCCAGATACGCAGTATTTT; CDR3aa: CSARGLADPDTQYF
j_gene: TRBJ1-1; abundance: NA; d_gene: NA; v_gene: TRBV12-3/TRBV12-4; CDR3nt: TGTGCCAGCAGTTTGACAGGAGCGTCGGAAGCTTTCTTT; CDR3aa: CASSLTGASEAFF
j_gene: TRBJ1-2; abundance: NA; d_gene: TRBD1; v_gene: TRBV28; CDR3nt: TGTGCCAGCACTATCCGGGACAGCTACTATGGCTACACCTTC; CDR3aa: CASTIRDSYYGYTF
j_gene: TRBJ2-1; abundance: NA; d_gene: TRBD2; v_gene: TRBV20-1; CDR3nt: TGCAGTGCTAGTGGGCTGACTAGCGGGATGGGCTACAATGAGCAGTTCTTC; CDR3aa: CSASGLTSGMGYNEQFF
j_gene: TRBJ2-4; abundance: NA; d_gene: NA; v_gene: TRBV11-2; CDR3nt: TGTGCCAGCAGCGAAGAGGGGGTTAGCATTCAGTACTTC; CDR3aa: CASSEEGVSIQYF
j_gene: TRBJ2-1; abundance: once; d_gene: NA; v_gene: TRBV15; CDR3nt: TGTGCCACCAGCAGAGGAACCGGGCCCAGGGTTAATGAGCAGTTCTTC; CDR3aa: CATSRGTGPRVNEQFF
j_gene: TRBJ2-7; abundance: NA; d_gene: NA; v_gene: TRBV7-9; CDR3nt: TGTGCCAGCAGGATGGTTCCCCACCGATTGGACGGATCGTACGAGCAGTACTTC; CDR3aa: CASRMVPHRLDGSYEQYF
j_gene: TRBJ1-5; abundance: once; d_gene: NA; v_gene: TRBV7-9; CDR3nt: TGTGCCAGCAGCCCCTCGGGAGGGGGGGGAGATCAGCCCCAGCATTTT; CDR3aa: CASSPSGGGGDQPQHF
j_gene: TRBJ2-7; abundance: NA; d_gene: NA; v_gene: TRBV7-9; CDR3nt: TGTGCCAGCAGCTTACCCCCAGAGACCCGGTACTTC; CDR3aa: CASSLPPETRYF
j_gene: TRBJ2-5; abundance: few; d_gene: NA; v_gene: TRBV5-1; CDR3nt: TGCGCCAGCAGCGCGAGAGGCGGCAGGTCAGGCGAGACCCAGTACTTC; CDR3aa: CASSARGGRSGETQYF
j_gene: TRBJ2-6; abundance: few; d_gene: NA; v_gene: TRBV7-6; CDR3nt: TGTGCCAGCAGCTTGGAGAGACACAACTCTGGGGCCAACGTCCTGACTTTC; CDR3aa: CASSLERHNSGANVLTF
j_gene: TRBJ2-5; abundance: NA; d_gene: NA; v_gene: TRBV5-4; CDR3nt: TGTGCCAGCAGCTTGAAGTCTGGGGGTAGGGAGACCCAGTACTTC; CDR3aa: CASSLKSGGRETQYF
j_gene: TRBJ2-1; abundance: few; d_gene: TRBD2; v_gene: TRBV20-1; CDR3nt: TGCAGTGCTACTAGCGGGAGTATGGGTAGATTGGCTGAGCAGTTCTTC; CDR3aa: CSATSGSMGRLAEQFF
j_gene: TRBJ2-7; abundance: NA; d_gene: TRBD2; v_gene: TRBV4-1; CDR3nt: TGCGCCAGCAGCCTCTTAGCGGGAGTAAATTCCGAGCAGTACTTC; CDR3aa: CASSLLAGVNSEQYF
j_gene: TRBJ1-1; abundance: NA; d_gene: NA; v_gene: TRBV29-1; CDR3nt: TGCAGCGTTGAGGCTCACCGGTGGTACACTGAAGCTTTCTTT; CDR3aa: CSVEAHRWYTEAFF
j_gene: TRBJ2-5; abundance: NA; d_gene: TRBD2; v_gene: TRBV20-1; CDR3nt: TGCAGTGCTAGAGCCCCTAGCGGGAGGGTCCAAGAGACCCAGTACTTC; CDR3aa: CSARAPSGRVQETQYF
j_gene: TRBJ2-1; abundance: NA; d_gene: TRBD2; v_gene: TRBV29-1; CDR3nt: TGCAGCGGAGAACTAGCGGGAGACAATGAGCAGTTCTTC; CDR3aa: CSGELAGDNEQFF
j_gene: TRBJ2-7; abundance: once; d_gene: NA; v_gene: TRBV6-6; CDR3nt: TGTGCCAGCAGACCGGGGGACGCCTACGAGCAGTACTTC; CDR3aa: CASRPGDAYEQYF
j_gene: TRBJ1-1; abundance: NA; d_gene: NA; v_gene: TRBV5-6; CDR3nt: TGTGCCAGCAGCCCGTGGTCTCTAGGCACTGAAGCTTTCTTT; CDR3aa: CASSPWSLGTEAFF
j_gene: TRBJ2-1; abundance: once; d_gene: NA; v_gene: TRBV10-3; CDR3nt: TGTGCCTCTCGGAGGGAGGACGGACGGAATGAGCAGTTCTTC; CDR3aa: CASRREDGRNEQFF
j_gene: TRBJ1-5; abundance: NA; d_gene: TRBD1; v_gene: TRBV29-1; CDR3nt: TGCAGCGTCAAAGGACAGGGGAGCAATCAGCCCCAGCATTTT; CDR3aa: CSVKGQGSNQPQHF
j_gene: TRBJ2-5; abundance: NA; d_gene: NA; v_gene: TRBV18; CDR3nt: TGTGCCAGCTCCCGATTGCCGGGGCAGGGTATCACACCACAAGAGACCCAGTACTTC; CDR3aa: CASSRLPGQGITPQETQYF
j_gene: TRBJ2-6; abundance: NA; d_gene: NA; v_gene: TRBV4-1; CDR3nt: TGCGCCAGCAGCCAAGAAGAGGGCTCTGGGGCCAACGTCCTGACTTTC; CDR3aa: CASSQEEGSGANVLTF
j_gene: TRBJ2-3; abundance: NA; d_gene: TRBD2; v_gene: TRBV7-3; CDR3nt: TGTGCCAGCAGCCAAATCGGGACTAGCGGGAGGTGGACAGATACGCAGTATTTT; CDR3aa: CASSQIGTSGRWTDTQYF
j_gene: TRBJ2-7; abundance: NA; d_gene: TRBD2; v_gene: TRBV20-1; CDR3nt: TGCAGTGTAAATAGCGGGATAGGGACCTACGAGCAGTACTTC; CDR3aa: CSVNSGIGTYEQYF
j_gene: TRBJ2-7; abundance: NA; d_gene: TRBD1; v_gene: TRBV27; CDR3nt: TGTGCCAGCAGTTTACTAGGACAGGGCCACGAGCAGTACTTC; CDR3aa: CASSLLGQGHEQYF
j_gene: TRBJ2-5; abundance: NA; d_gene: TRBD1; v_gene: TRBV20-1; CDR3nt: TGCAGTGCTAGCAGGACAGGCCAAGAGACCCAGTACTTC; CDR3aa: CSASRTGQETQYF
j_gene: TRBJ2-2; abundance: few; d_gene: NA; v_gene: TRBV20-1; CDR3nt: TGCAGTGCTACGCGCGAAACCACCGGGGAGCTGTTTTTT; CDR3aa: CSATRETTGELFF
j_gene: TRBJ2-1; abundance: NA; d_gene: TRBD2; v_gene: TRBV7-6; CDR3nt: TGTGCCAGCAGCTCTAGCGGGGGGGCCAACAATGAGCAGTTCTTC; CDR3aa: CASSSSGGANNEQFF
j_gene: TRBJ2-1; abundance: few; d_gene: NA; v_gene: TRBV7-8; CDR3nt: TGTGCCAGCAGCCCCGGGACTCCCGCCTACAATGAGCAGTTCTTC; CDR3aa: CASSPGTPAYNEQFF
j_gene: TRBJ1-2; abundance: NA; d_gene: NA; v_gene: TRBV3-1; CDR3nt: TGTGCCAGCAGCCCCCGGGGGCTGACTTATGGCTACACCTTC; CDR3aa: CASSPRGLTYGYTF
j_gene: TRBJ1-2; abundance: few; d_gene: NA; v_gene: TRBV10-3; CDR3nt: TGTGCCATCAGTACTTGGGGGACGGGGGGCGACTATGGCTACACCTTC; CDR3aa: CAISTWGTGGDYGYTF
j_gene: TRBJ1-1; abundance: NA; d_gene: NA; v_gene: TRBV15; CDR3nt: TGTGCCACCAGCAGAGATTGGCAGGGGAACACTGAAGCTTTCTTT; CDR3aa: CATSRDWQGNTEAFF
j_gene: TRBJ2-7; abundance: NA; d_gene: NA; v_gene: TRBV10-3; CDR3nt: TGTGCCATCAGTGAAATTGGTTACGAGCAGTACTTC; CDR3aa: CAISEIGYEQYF
j_gene: TRBJ1-1; abundance: few; d_gene: NA; v_gene: TRBV5-1; CDR3nt: TGCACCAGCAGCTTAGGACAAGGAACGAACACTGAAGCTTTCTTT; CDR3aa: CTSSLGQGTNTEAFF
j_gene: TRBJ2-5; abundance: NA; d_gene: TRBD1; v_gene: TRBV28; CDR3nt: TGTGCCAGCAGTTTATCCGCCGGGACAGGGGAAGAGACCCAGTACTTC; CDR3aa: CASSLSAGTGEETQYF
j_gene: TRBJ1-2; abundance: NA; d_gene: NA; v_gene: TRBV2; CDR3nt: TGTGCCAGCAGTGAAGAGGGAATGGACTACACCTTC; CDR3aa: CASSEEGMDYTF
j_gene: TRBJ2-7; abundance: NA; d_gene: NA; v_gene: TRBV6-9; CDR3nt: TGTGCCAGCAGTTTCGGGTCACACGGGCCCCTATGCGAGCAGTACTTC; CDR3aa: CASSFGSHGPLCEQYF
j_gene: TRBJ2-1; abundance: NA; d_gene: NA; v_gene: TRBV6-4; CDR3nt: TGTGCCAGCAGTGACTCAGGCCTAGCTTCCGATGAGCAGTTCTTC; CDR3aa: CASSDSGLASDEQFF
j_gene: TRBJ1-2; abundance: NA; d_gene: NA; v_gene: TRBV2; CDR3nt: TGTGCCAGCAGTGAAGACGGCTATTATGGCTACACCTTC; CDR3aa: CASSEDGYYGYTF
j_gene: TRBJ2-7; abundance: few; d_gene: NA; v_gene: TRBV20-1; CDR3nt: TGCAGTGCTAGATCCTATCGGGGGACCTACGAGCAGTACTTC; CDR3aa: CSARSYRGTYEQYF
j_gene: TRBJ2-1; abundance: few; d_gene: TRBD2; v_gene: TRBV15; CDR3nt: TGTGCCACCAGCCCTCGGGGGGGACTAGCGGGATACAATGAGCAGTTCTTC; CDR3aa: CATSPRGGLAGYNEQFF
j_gene: TRBJ2-1; abundance: NA; d_gene: TRBD2; v_gene: TRBV5-1; CDR3nt: TGCGCCAGCAGCGCACCCGTTAGCGGGAGGGCCTACAATGAGCAGTTCTTC; CDR3aa: CASSAPVSGRAYNEQFF
j_gene: TRBJ2-5; abundance: NA; d_gene: NA; v_gene: TRBV20-1; CDR3nt: TGCAGTTCGATGTCCTACAATGAGCAGTACTTC; CDR3aa: CSSMSYNEQYF
j_gene: TRBJ2-7; abundance: NA; d_gene: NA; v_gene: TRBV20-1; CDR3nt: TGCAGTGCCCCCAAACAGGGCTACGAGCAGTACTTC; CDR3aa: CSAPKQGYEQYF
j_gene: TRBJ2-7; abundance: NA; d_gene: TRBD1; v_gene: TRBV5-1; CDR3nt: TGCGCCAGCAGCCGAACCTACAGGGGGGAGGACGAGCAGTACTTC; CDR3aa: CASSRTYRGEDEQYF
j_gene: TRBJ2-3; abundance: few; d_gene: NA; v_gene: TRBV6-2/TRBV6-3; CDR3nt: TGTGCCAGCAGGGACCGACGCACAGATACGCAGTATTTT; CDR3aa: CASRDRRTDTQYF